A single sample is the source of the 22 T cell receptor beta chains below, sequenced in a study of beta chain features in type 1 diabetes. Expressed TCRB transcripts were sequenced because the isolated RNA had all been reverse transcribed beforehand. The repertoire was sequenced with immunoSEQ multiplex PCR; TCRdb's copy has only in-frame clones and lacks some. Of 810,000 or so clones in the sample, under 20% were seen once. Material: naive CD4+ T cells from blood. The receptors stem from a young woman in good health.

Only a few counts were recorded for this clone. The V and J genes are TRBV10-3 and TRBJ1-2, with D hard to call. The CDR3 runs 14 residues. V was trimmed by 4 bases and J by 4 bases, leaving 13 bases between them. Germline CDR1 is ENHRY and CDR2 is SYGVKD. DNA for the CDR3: TGTGCCATCAGTGTTGGCAAGGGAGCCTATGGCTACACCTTC. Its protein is CAISVGKGAYGYTF.

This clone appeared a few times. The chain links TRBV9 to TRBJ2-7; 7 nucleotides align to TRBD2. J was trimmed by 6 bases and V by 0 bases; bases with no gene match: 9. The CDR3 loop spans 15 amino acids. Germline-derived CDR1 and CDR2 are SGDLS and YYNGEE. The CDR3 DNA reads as TGTGCCAGCAGCGTAGGGCGCGGGAGAAGAGGCGAGCAGTACTTC. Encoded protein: CASSVGRGRRGEQYF.

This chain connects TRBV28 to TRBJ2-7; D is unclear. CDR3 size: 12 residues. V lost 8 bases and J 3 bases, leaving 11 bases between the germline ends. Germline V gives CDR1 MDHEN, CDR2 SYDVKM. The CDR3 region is CASRPSDYEQYF. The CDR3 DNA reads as TGTGCCAGCCGGCCGTCGGACTACGAGCAGTACTTC.

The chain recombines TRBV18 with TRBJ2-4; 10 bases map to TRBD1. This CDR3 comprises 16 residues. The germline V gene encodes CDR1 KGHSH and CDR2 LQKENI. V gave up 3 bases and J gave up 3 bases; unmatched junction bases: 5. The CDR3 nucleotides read TGTGCCAGCTCACCGGGACAGGGGCTAAACAAAAACATTCAGTACTTC. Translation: CASSPGQGLNKNIQYF. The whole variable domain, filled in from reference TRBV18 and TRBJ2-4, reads NAGVMQNPRHLVRRRGQEARLRCSPMKGHSHVYWYRQLPEEGLKFMVYLQKENIIDESGMPKERFSAEFPKEGPSILRIQQVVRGDSAAYFCASSPGQGLNKNIQYFGAGTRLSVL.

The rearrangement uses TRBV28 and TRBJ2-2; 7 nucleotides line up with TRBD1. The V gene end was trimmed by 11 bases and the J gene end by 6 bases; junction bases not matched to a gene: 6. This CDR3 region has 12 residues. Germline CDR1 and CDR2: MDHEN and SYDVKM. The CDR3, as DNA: TGTGCCGCACAGGGGAAACCCGGGGAGCTGTTTTTT. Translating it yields CAAQGKPGELFF.

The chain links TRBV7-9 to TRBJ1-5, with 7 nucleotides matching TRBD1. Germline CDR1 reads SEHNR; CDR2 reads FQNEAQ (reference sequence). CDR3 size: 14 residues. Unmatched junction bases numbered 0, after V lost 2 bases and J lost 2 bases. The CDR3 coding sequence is TGTGCCAGCAGCTTACAGGGGGGCAATCAGCCCCAGCATTTT. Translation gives CASSLQGGNQPQHF.

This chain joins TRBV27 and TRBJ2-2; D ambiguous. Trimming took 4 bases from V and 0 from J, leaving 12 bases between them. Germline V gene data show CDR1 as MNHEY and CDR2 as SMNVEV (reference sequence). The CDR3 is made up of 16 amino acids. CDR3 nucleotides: TGTGCCAGCAGTTCGAGGCGGCTTGCGAACACCGGGGAGCTGTTTTTT. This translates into CASSSRRLANTGELFF.

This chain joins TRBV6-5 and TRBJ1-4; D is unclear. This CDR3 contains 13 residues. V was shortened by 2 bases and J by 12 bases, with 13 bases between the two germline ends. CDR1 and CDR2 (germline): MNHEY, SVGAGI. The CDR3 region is CASSYLTGAELFF. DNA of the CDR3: TGTGCCAGCAGTTACCTTACGGGCGCTGAACTGTTTTTT.

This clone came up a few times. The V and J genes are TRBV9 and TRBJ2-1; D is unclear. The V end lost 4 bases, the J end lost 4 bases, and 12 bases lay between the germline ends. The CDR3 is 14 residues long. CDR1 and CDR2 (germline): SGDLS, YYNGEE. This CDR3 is CASSPRPEYNEQFF. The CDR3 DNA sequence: TGTGCCAGCAGCCCCCGACCGGAGTACAATGAGCAGTTCTTC.

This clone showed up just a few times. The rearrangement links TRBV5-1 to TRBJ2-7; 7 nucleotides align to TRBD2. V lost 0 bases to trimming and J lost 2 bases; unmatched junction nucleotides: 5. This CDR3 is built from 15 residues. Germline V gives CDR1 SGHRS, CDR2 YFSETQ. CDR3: CASSLEIGGAYEQYF. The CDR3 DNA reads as TGCGCCAGCAGCTTGGAGATTGGGGGGGCCTACGAGCAGTACTTC.

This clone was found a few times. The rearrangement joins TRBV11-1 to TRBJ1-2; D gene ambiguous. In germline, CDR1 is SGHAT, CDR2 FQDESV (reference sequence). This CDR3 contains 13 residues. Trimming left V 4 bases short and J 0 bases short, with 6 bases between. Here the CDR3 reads CASSSGANYGYTF. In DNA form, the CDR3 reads TGTGCCAGCAGCTCAGGCGCTAACTATGGCTACACCTTC. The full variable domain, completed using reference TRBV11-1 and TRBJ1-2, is EAEVAQSPRYKITEKSQAVAFWCDPISGHATLYWYRQILGQGPELLVQFQDESVVDDSQLPKDRFSAERLKGVDSTLKIQPAELGDSAMYLCASSSGANYGYTFGSGTRLTVV.

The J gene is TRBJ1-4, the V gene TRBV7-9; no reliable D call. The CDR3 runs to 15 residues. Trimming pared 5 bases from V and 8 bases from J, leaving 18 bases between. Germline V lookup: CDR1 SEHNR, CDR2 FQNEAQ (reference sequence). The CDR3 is CASSPREGIQEKLFF. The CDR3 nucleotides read TGTGCCAGCAGCCCCAGAGAGGGTATACAAGAAAAACTGTTTTTT.

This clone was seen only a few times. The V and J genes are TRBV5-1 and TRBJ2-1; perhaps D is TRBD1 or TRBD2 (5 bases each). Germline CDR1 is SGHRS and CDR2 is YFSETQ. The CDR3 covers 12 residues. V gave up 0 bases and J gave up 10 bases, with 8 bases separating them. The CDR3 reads CASSLGREEQFF. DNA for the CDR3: TGCGCCAGCAGCTTGGGCAGGGAGGAGCAGTTCTTC.

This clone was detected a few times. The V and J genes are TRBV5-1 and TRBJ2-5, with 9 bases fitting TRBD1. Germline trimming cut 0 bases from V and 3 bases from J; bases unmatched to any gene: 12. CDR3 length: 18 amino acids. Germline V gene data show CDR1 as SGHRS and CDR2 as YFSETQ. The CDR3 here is CASSLESTGGGQKETQYF. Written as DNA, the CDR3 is TGCGCCAGCAGCTTGGAATCTACAGGGGGCGGGCAAAAAGAGACCCAGTACTTC.

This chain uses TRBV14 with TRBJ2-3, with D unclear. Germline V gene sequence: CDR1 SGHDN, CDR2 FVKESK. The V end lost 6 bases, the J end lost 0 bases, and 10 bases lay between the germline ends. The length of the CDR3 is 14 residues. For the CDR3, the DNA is TGTGCCAGCAGTACTTTCGCTAGCACAGATACGCAGTATTTT. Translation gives CASSTFASTDTQYF.

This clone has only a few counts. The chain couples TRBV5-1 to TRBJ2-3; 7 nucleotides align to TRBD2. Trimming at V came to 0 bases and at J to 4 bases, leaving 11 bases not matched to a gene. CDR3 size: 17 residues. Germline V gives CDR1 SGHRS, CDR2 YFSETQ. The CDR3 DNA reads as TGCGCCAGCAGCTTGGGGGTATTAGCGGGCTTGGCAGATACGCAGTATTTT. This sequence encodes CASSLGVLAGLADTQYF.

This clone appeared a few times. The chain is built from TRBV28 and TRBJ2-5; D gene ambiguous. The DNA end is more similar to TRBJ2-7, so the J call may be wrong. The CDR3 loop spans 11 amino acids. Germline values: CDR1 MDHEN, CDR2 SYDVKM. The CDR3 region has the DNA TGTGCCAGCGGAACAACCTACGAGCAGTACTTC. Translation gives CASGTTYEQYF.

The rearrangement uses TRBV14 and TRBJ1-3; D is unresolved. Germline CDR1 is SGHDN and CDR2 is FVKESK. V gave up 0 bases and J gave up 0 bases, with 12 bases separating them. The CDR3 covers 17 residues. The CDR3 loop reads CASSQEAHRYSGNTIYF. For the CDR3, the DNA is TGTGCCAGCAGCCAAGAGGCCCACAGATACTCTGGAAACACCATATATTTT.

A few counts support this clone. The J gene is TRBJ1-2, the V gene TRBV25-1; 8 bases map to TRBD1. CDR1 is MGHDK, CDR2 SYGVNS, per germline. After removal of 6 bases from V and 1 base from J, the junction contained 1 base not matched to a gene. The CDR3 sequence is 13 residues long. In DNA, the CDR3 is TGTGCCAGCAGGGACAGGGATAACTATGGCTACACCTTC. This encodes CASRDRDNYGYTF.

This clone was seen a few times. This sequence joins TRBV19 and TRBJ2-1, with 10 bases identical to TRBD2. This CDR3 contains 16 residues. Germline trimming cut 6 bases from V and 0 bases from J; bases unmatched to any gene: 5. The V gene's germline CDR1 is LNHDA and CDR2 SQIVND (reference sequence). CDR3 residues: CASSLLAGVSYNEQFF. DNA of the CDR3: TGTGCCAGTAGCCTCCTAGCGGGAGTCTCCTACAATGAGCAGTTCTTC.

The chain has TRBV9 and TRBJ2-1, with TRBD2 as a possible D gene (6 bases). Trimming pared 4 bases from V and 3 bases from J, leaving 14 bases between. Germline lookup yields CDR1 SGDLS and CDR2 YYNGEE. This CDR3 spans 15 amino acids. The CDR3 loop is CASSPREHLYNEQFF. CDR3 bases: TGTGCCAGCAGCCCCCGGGAGCACCTCTACAATGAGCAGTTCTTC.

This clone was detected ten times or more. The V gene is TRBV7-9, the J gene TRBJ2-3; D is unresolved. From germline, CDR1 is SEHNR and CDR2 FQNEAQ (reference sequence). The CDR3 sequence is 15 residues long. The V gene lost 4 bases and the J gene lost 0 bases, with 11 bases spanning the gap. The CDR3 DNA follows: TGTGCCAGCAGCTCGCAGTCCATTAGCACAGATACGCAGTATTTT. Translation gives CASSSQSISTDTQYF.